This TCR beta chain comes out of a study of CD8 T cells in ankylosing spondylitis. Study findings and constraints: Reportedly, disease-linked clones are significantly enriched in ankylosing spondylitis patients' matched synovial fluid. Seemingly distinctive of ankylosing spondylitis blood was a TCR beta motif formed by eight highly homologous variants.

The length of the CDR3 is 14 residues. Germline CDR1 WSHSY, CDR2 SAAADI. J lost 7 bases, V lost 6 bases, and 8 bases had no gene match. This clonotype was seen more than once but under ten times. Its antigen is unidentified. TCR beta libraries were made by quantitative 5'-RACE with molecular barcodes. TCRdb passed the 5' RACE reads through MiXCR, listing each CDR3 protein once. The top ten clones hold 1.1% of a sample with about 340,000 distinct CDR3 sequences, roughly 14% of them seen once. The chain joins TRBV10-2 to TRBJ2-2, with TRBD2 matching over 7 bases. Sample: blood, either unsorted or a sorted T cell fraction (not recorded which). The TCR originated in a male donor with ankylosing spondylitis or in good health (not recorded which). DNA of the CDR3: TGCGCCAGCAGGCGGGGCGGGAGTAACGGGGAGCTGTTTTTT. Translated: CASRRGGSNGELFF.